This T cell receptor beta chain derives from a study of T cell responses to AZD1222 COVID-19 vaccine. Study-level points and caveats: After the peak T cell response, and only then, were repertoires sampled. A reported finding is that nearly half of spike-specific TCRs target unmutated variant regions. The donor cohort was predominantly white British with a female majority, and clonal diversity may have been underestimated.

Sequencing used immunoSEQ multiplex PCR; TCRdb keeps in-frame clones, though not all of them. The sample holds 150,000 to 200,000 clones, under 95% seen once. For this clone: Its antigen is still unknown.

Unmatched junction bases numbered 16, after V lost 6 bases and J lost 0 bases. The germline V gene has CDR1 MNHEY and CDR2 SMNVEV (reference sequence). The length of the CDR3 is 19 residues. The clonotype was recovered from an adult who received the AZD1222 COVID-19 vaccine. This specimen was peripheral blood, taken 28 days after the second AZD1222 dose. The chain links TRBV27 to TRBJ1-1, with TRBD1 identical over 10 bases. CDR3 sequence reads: CASSFGGQTGGSMNTEAFF. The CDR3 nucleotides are TGTGCCAGCAGCTTCGGGGGGCAGACAGGGGGCTCGATGAACACTGAAGCTTTCTTT.